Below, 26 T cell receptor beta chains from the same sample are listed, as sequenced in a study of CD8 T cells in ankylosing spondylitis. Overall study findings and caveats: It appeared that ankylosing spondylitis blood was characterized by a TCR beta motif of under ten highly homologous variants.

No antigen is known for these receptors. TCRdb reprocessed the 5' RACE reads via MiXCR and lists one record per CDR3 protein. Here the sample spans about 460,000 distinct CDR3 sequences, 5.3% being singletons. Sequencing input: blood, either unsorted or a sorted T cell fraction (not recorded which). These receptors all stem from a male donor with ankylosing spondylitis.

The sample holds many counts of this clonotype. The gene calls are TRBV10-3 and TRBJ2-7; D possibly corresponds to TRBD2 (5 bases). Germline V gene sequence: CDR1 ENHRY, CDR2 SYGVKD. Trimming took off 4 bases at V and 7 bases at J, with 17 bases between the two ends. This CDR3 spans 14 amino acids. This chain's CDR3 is CAISGLGFPGEQYF. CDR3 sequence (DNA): TGTGCCATCAGTGGGCTAGGCTTCCCGGGGGAGCAGTACTTC.

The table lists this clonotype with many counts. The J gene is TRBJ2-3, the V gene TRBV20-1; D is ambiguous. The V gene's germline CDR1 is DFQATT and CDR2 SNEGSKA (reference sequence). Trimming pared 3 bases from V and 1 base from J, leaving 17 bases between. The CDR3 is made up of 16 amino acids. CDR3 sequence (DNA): TGCAGTGCTAGCGAATTGACGGCTAGTCGCACAGATACGCAGTATTTT. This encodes CSASELTASRTDTQYF.

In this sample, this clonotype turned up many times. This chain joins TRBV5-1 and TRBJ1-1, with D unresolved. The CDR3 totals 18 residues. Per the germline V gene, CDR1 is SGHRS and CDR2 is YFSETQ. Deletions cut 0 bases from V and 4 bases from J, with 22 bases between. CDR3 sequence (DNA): TGCGCCAGCAGCTTGGCAGGAAGTCGAATAACCTGGGGCACTGAAGCTTTCTTT. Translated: CASSLAGSRITWGTEAFF.

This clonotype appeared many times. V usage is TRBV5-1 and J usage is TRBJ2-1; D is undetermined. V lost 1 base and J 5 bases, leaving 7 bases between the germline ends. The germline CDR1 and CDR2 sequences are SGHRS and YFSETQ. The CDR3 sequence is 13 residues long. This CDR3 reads CASSLSPHNEQFF. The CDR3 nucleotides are TGCGCCAGCAGCTTGTCCCCCCACAATGAGCAGTTCTTC. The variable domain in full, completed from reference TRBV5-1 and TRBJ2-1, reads KAGVTQTPRYLIKTRGQQVTLSCSPISGHRSVSWYQQTPGQGLQFLFEYFSETQRNKGNFPGRFSGRQFSNSRSEMNVSTLELGDSALYLCASSLSPHNEQFFGPGTRLTVL.

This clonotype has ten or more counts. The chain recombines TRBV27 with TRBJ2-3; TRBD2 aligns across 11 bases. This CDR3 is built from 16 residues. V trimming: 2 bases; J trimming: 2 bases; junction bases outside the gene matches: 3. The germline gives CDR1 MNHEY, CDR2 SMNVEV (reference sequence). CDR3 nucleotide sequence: TGTGCCAGCAGTTTAGGGACTAGCGGAGCCACAGATACGCAGTATTTT. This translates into CASSLGTSGATDTQYF.

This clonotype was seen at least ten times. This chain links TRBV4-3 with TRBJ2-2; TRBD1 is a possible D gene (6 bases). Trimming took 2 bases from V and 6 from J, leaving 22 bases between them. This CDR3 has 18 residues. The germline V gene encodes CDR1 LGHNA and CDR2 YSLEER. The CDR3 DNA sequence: TGCGCCAGCAGCCAAACGGTACAGGGTCGGAGTCGCGCCGGGGAGCTGTTTTTT. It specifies CASSQTVQGRSRAGELFF.

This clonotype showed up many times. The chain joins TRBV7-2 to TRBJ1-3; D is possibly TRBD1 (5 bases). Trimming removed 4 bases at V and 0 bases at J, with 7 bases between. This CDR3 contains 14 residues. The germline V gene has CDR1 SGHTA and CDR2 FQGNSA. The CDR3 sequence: CASSWGSSGNTIYF. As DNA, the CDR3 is TGTGCCAGCAGCTGGGGGTCCTCTGGAAACACCATATATTTT.

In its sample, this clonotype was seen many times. As DNA, the CDR3 is TGCAGTGCCAGTCAGCCGTTAAATGAGCAGTTCTTC. It codes for CSASQPLNEQFF. V is TRBV20-1 and J is TRBJ2-1, with D hard to call. The ends were cut back, 6 bases at V and 7 bases at J, with 13 bases in the middle. In germline, CDR1 is DFQATT, CDR2 SNEGSKA (reference sequence). This CDR3 comprises 12 residues.

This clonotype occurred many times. The chain's CDR3 is CASSLAKTGWTEAFF. In DNA form, the CDR3 reads TGCGCCAGCAGCTTGGCCAAGACAGGTTGGACTGAAGCTTTCTTT. The genes are TRBV5-1 and TRBJ1-1; TRBD1 might be the D (6 bases). Trimming pared 0 bases from V and 5 bases from J, leaving 14 bases between. CDR1 and CDR2 from the germline V gene are SGHRS and YFSETQ. The CDR3 length is 15 residues.

CDR3 sequence reads: CASSLWDRWGTEAFF. CDR3 bases: TGTGCCAGCAGTTTATGGGACCGGTGGGGTACTGAAGCTTTCTTT. The chain recombines TRBV12-3 or TRBV12-4 with TRBJ1-1, with D possibly being TRBD1 (5 bases). The CDR3 is made up of 15 amino acids. The V end lost 2 bases, the J end lost 5 bases, and 15 bases lay between the germline ends.

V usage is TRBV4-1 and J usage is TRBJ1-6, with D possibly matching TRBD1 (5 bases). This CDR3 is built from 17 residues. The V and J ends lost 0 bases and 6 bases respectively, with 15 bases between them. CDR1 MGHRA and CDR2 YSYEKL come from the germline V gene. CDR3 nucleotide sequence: TGCGCCAGCAGCCAAGACAGTCGGGACCGACCTAATTCACCCCTCCACTTT. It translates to CASSQDSRDRPNSPLHF.

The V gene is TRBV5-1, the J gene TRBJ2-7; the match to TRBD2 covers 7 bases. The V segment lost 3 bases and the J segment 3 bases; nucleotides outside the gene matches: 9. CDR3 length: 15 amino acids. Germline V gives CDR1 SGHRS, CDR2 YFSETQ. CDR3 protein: CASSSGFSGGYEQYF. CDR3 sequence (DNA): TGCGCCAGCAGCTCAGGATTCTCGGGGGGCTACGAGCAGTACTTC.

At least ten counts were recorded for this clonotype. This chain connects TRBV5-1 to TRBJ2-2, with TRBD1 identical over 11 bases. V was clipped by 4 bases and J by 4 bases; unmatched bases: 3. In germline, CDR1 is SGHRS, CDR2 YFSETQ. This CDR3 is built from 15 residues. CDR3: CASSTGQGVTGELFF. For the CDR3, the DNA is TGCGCCAGCAGCACGGGACAGGGGGTCACCGGGGAGCTGTTTTTT.

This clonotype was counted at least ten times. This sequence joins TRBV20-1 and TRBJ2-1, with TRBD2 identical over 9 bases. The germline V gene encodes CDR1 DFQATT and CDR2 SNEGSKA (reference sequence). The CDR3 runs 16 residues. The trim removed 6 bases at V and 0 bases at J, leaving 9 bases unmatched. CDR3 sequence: CSADGILAGSYNEQFF. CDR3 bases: TGCAGTGCGGACGGCATACTAGCGGGCTCCTACAATGAGCAGTTCTTC.

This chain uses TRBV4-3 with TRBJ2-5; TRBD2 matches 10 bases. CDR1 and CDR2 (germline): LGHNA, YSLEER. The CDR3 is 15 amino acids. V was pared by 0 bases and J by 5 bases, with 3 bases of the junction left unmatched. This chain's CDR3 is CASSQDPAGGETQYF. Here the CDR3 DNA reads TGCGCCAGCAGCCAAGATCCAGCGGGGGGGGAGACCCAGTACTTC.

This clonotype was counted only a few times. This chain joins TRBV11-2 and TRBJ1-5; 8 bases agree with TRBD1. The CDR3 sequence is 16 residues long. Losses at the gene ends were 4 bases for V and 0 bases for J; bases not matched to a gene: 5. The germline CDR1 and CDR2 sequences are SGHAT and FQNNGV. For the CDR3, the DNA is TGTGCCAGCAGCTCAGGACAGGGTTATAGCAATCAGCCCCAGCATTTT. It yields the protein CASSSGQGYSNQPQHF.

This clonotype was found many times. As DNA, the CDR3 is TGCGCCAGCAGCCGACAGGCGCAGGGGCCTGGAAACACCATATATTTT. Translating gives CASSRQAQGPGNTIYF. The chain is built from TRBV4-3 and TRBJ1-3; perhaps TRBD1 as D (6 bases). The CDR3 runs to 16 residues. CDR1 is LGHNA, CDR2 YSLEER, per germline. The ends were cut back, 4 bases at V and 2 bases at J, with 15 bases in the middle.

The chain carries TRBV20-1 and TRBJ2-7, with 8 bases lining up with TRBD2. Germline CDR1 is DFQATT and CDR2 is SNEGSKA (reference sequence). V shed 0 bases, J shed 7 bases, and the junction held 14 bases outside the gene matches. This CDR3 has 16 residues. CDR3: CSARDQYGRAEVEQYF. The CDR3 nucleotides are TGCAGTGCTAGAGATCAGTACGGGAGGGCCGAGGTGGAGCAGTACTTC.

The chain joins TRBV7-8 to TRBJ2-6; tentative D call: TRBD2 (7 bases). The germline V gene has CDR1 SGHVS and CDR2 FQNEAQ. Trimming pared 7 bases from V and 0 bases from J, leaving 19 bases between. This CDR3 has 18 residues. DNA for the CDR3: TGTGCCAGCACCTTTAGGGGGGGCAGGGGCTCTGGGGCCAACGTCCTGACTTTC. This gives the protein CASTFRGGRGSGANVLTF.

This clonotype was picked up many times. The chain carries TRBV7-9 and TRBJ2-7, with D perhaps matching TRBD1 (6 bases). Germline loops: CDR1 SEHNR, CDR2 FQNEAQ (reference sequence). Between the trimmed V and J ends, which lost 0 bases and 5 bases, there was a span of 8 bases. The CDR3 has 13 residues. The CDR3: CASSLAGADEQYF. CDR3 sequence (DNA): TGTGCCAGCAGCTTAGCGGGGGCAGACGAGCAGTACTTC.

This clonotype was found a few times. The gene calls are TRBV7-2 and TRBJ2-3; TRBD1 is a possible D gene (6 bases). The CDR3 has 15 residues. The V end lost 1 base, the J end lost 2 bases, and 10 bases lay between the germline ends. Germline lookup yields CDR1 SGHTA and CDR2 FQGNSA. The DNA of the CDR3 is TGTGCCAGCAGCTTAGGCCAGGGGACCACAGATACGCAGTATTTT. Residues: CASSLGQGTTDTQYF.

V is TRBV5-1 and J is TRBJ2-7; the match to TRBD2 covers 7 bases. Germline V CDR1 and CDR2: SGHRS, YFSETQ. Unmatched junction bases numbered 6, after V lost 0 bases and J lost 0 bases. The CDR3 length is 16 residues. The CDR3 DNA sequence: TGCGCCAGCAGCTTGGCTACTAGCGTCCCCTCCTACGAGCAGTACTTC. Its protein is CASSLATSVPSYEQYF. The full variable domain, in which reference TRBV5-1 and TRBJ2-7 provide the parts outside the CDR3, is KAGVTQTPRYLIKTRGQQVTLSCSPISGHRSVSWYQQTPGQGLQFLFEYFSETQRNKGNFPGRFSGRQFSNSRSEMNVSTLELGDSALYLCASSLATSVPSYEQYFGPGTRLTVT.

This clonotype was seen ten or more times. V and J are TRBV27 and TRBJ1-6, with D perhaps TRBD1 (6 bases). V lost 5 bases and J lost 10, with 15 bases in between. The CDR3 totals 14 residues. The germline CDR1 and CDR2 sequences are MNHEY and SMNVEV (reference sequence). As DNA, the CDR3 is TGTGCCAGCAGTGTTCACAGGGTGGGGTCACCCCTCCACTTT. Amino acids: CASSVHRVGSPLHF.

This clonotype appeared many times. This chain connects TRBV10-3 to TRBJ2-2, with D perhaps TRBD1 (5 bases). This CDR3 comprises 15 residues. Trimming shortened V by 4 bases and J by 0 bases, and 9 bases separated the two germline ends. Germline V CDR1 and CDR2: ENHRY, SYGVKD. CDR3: CAISGDSANTGELFF. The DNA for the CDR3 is TGTGCCATCAGTGGCGACAGCGCGAACACCGGGGAGCTGTTTTTT.

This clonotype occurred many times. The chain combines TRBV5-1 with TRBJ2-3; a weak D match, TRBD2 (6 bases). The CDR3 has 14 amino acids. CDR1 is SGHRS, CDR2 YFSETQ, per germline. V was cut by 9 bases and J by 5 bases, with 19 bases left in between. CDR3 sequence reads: CATNTGVRGDTQYF. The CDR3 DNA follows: TGCGCCACCAACACGGGGGTTAGGGGAGATACGCAGTATTTT.

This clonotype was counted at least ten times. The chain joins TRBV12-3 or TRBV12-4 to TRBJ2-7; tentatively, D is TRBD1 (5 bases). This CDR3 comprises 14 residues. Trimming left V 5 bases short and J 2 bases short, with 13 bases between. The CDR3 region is CASSLPRQTYEQYF. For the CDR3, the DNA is TGTGCCAGCAGTCTTCCCCGACAGACCTACGAGCAGTACTTC.